Each of the 14 T cell receptor beta chains below was sequenced from the same sample in a study of chronic HIV infection and antiretroviral therapy. TCRdb recomputed calls from the 5' RACE reads with MiXCR, one row per CDR3 protein. The sample records 30,000 or so distinct CDR3 sequences, over 7% being singletons. Material for sequencing was peripheral blood. All receptors derive from an adult who had HIV and had not received antiretroviral therapy, or was an uninfected healthy control (not recorded which).

This chain joins TRBV25-1 and TRBJ2-7; no clear D. V was cut by 5 bases and J by 6 bases, with 17 bases left in between. CDR3 size: 14 residues. The V gene's germline CDR1 is MGHDK and CDR2 SYGVNS. In DNA form, the CDR3 reads TGTGCCAGCAGTATCCTATCGGGCCGCGGCGAGCAGTACTTC. Amino acid sequence: CASSILSGRGEQYF.

This clonotype occurred many times. V is TRBV6-1 and J is TRBJ1-5; D not resolved. V was clipped by 3 bases and J by 5 bases, with 8 bases between them. The CDR3 is made up of 13 amino acids. Germline loops: CDR1 MNHNS, CDR2 SASEGT. The CDR3 region is CASSENEYQPQHF. CDR3 bases: TGTGCCAGCAGTGAGAATGAGTATCAGCCCCAGCATTTT.

This clonotype appeared many times. This chain joins TRBV5-1 and TRBJ2-3, with D perhaps TRBD2 (6 bases). The CDR3 spans 16 residues. The V gene lost 7 bases and the J gene lost 4 bases, with 22 bases spanning the gap. Germline CDR1 and CDR2: SGHRS and YFSETQ. CDR3 nucleotide sequence: TGCGCCAGCGGATCGGTTTCCGGGGGAGTAGCAGATACGCAGTATTTT. This encodes CASGSVSGGVADTQYF.

CDR3 protein: CASSLDQPGLVYEQYF. Written as DNA, the CDR3 is TGCGCCAGCAGCTTGGACCAACCGGGACTAGTCTACGAGCAGTACTTC. The gene calls are TRBV5-1 and TRBJ2-7; 8 bases are a match to TRBD2. J gave up 3 bases and V 0 bases, and 8 bases lay outside the gene matches. This CDR3 is built from 16 residues. Germline-derived CDR1 and CDR2 are SGHRS and YFSETQ. Filled out from reference TRBV5-1 and TRBJ2-7, the complete variable domain reads KAGVTQTPRYLIKTRGQQVTLSCSPISGHRSVSWYQQTPGQGLQFLFEYFSETQRNKGNFPGRFSGRQFSNSRSEMNVSTLELGDSALYLCASSLDQPGLVYEQYFGPGTRLTVT.

The chain is built from TRBV5-6 and TRBJ1-1; D gene uncertain. Germline V gives CDR1 SGHDT, CDR2 YYEEEE. This CDR3 is 15 amino acids long. V was pared by 3 bases and J by 3 bases, with 15 bases between. DNA for the CDR3: TGTGCCAGCAGCTGGAAAAAGTCTTCTGACACTGAAGCTTTCTTT. As protein: CASSWKKSSDTEAFF.

Many counts were recorded for this clonotype. The CDR3 reads CASSPTDRADTQYF. The CDR3 coding sequence is TGTGCCAGCAGCCCGACGGACAGGGCAGATACGCAGTATTTT. The V gene is TRBV25-1, the J gene TRBJ2-3, with 8 positions matching TRBD1. V lost 6 bases to trimming and J lost 4 bases; unmatched junction nucleotides: 6. This CDR3 has 14 residues. The V gene's germline CDR1 is MGHDK and CDR2 SYGVNS.

This clonotype occurred a few times. CDR3 sequence (DNA): TGTGCCAGCAGGGAGACTGGGAACACTGAAGCTTTCTTT. Translating it yields CASRETGNTEAFF. This chain uses TRBV3-1 with TRBJ1-1, with no clear D. The germline V and J ends were trimmed by 6 bases and 1 base, with 9 bases remaining between them. CDR3 length: 13 amino acids. The germline gives CDR1 LGHDT, CDR2 YNNKEL (reference sequence).

This clonotype has at least ten counts. The V gene is TRBV20-1, the J gene TRBJ1-6; D gene ambiguous. The CDR3 contains 14 residues. In germline, CDR1 is DFQATT, CDR2 SNEGSKA (reference sequence). V lost 5 bases to trimming and J lost 3 bases, with 11 bases between them. CDR3: CSARKALYNSPLHF. Written as DNA, the CDR3 is TGCAGTGCTCGGAAGGCCCTCTATAATTCACCCCTCCACTTT.

This clonotype occurred many times. This chain connects TRBV7-6 to TRBJ2-3; 14 positions match TRBD2. Trimming cost V 1 base and J 4 bases; bases outside gene matches: 7. CDR3 length: 18 amino acids. The V gene's germline CDR1 is SGHVS and CDR2 FNYEAQ. CDR3 DNA: TGTGCCAGCAGCTTAGATTCGGGGGGACTAGCGGGAGCAGATACGCAGTATTTT. Its protein product is CASSLDSGGLAGADTQYF.

The CDR3 sequence: CASSPTGATYEQYF. CDR3 nucleotides: TGTGCCAGCAGTCCGACAGGGGCAACCTACGAGCAGTACTTC. This chain connects TRBV6-2 or TRBV6-3 to TRBJ2-7; the match to TRBD1 covers 8 bases. Germline V CDR1 and CDR2: MNHEY, SVGEGT. The CDR3 spans 14 residues. The V gene end was trimmed by 5 bases and the J gene end by 2 bases; junction bases not matched to a gene: 5.

This clonotype appeared many times. This chain uses TRBV5-5 with TRBJ1-1; D ambiguous. The CDR3 runs to 12 residues. Germline V gene sequence: CDR1 SGHKS, CDR2 YYEKEE (reference sequence). Trimming took 4 bases from V and 2 from J, leaving 6 bases between them. The CDR3 DNA follows: TGTGCCAGCAGCCACACCAACACTGAAGCTTTCTTT. This sequence encodes CASSHTNTEAFF.

CDR3 residues: CASSPEWDRGHRNQPQHF. The CDR3 bases are TGCGCCAGCAGCCCAGAATGGGACAGGGGGCATCGCAATCAGCCCCAGCATTTT. This chain connects TRBV4-3 to TRBJ1-5; the match to TRBD1 covers 12 bases. CDR1 and CDR2 (germline): LGHNA, YSLEER. The CDR3 spans 18 residues. Trimming cost V 4 bases and J 2 bases; bases outside gene matches: 9.

J is TRBJ2-1 and V is TRBV20-1, with 9 bases that match TRBD2. The trim removed 1 base at V and 8 bases at J, leaving 9 bases unmatched. The germline V gene has CDR1 DFQATT and CDR2 SNEGSKA (reference sequence). This CDR3 has 15 amino acids. CDR3 DNA: TGCAGTGCTAGAGTTCCGGTAGCGGGAGCCCATGAGCAGTTCTTC. Translated: CSARVPVAGAHEQFF.

This clonotype was observed a few times. This sequence joins TRBV29-1 and TRBJ2-1; no firm D call. Trimming cost V 5 bases and J 12 bases, with 11 bases left between them. CDR3 length: 10 amino acids. Germline lookup yields CDR1 SQVTM and CDR2 ANQGSEA. The CDR3 is CSVLTARQFF. The CDR3, as DNA: TGCAGCGTTTTGACCGCAAGGCAGTTCTTC.